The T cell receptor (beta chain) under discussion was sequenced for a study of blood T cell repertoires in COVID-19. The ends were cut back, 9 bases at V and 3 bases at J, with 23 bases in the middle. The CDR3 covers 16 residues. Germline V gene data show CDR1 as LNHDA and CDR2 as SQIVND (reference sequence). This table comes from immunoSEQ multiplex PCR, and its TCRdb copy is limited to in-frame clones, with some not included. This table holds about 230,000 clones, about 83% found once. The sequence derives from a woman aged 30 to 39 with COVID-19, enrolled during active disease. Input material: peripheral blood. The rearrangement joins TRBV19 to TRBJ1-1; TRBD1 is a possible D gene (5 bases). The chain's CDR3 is CASRSRRGFGYTEAFF. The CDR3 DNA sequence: TGTGCCAGCAGATCCCGTCGGGGGTTTGGGTACACTGAAGCTTTCTTT.